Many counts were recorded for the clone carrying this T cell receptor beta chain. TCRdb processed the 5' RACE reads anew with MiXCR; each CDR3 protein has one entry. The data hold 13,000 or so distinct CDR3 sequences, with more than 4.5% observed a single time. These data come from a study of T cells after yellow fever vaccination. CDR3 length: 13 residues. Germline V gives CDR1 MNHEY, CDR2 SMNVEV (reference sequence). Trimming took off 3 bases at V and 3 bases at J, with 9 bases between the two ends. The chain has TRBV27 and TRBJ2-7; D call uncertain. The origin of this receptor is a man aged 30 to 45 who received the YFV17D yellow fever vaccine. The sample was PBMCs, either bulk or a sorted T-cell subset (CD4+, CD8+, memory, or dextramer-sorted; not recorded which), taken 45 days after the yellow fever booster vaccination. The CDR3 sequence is CASSFPGDYEQYF. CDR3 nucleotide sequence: TGTGCCAGCAGTTTTCCAGGTGACTACGAGCAGTACTTC.